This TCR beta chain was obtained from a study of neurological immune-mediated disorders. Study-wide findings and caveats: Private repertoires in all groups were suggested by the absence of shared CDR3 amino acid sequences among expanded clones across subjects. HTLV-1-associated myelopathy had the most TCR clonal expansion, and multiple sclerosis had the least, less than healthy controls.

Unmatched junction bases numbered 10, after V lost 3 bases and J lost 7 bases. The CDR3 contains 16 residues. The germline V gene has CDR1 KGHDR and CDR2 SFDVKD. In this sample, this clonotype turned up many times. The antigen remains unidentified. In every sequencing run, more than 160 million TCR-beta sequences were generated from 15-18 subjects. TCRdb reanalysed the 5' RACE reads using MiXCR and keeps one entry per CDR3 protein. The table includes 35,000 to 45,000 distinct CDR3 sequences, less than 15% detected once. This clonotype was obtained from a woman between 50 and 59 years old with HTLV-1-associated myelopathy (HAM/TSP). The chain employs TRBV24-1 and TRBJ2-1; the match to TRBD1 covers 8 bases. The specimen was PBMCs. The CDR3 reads CATSDKEGRGRNEQFF. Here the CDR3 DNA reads TGTGCCACCAGTGATAAGGAGGGCAGGGGGCGAAATGAGCAGTTCTTC.